This T cell receptor (beta chain) was obtained from a study of T cell responses to AZD1222 COVID-19 vaccine. CDR1 and CDR2 (germline): KGHSH, LQKENI. Trimming cost V 4 bases and J 7 bases, with 17 bases left between them. The CDR3 sequence is 16 residues long. A remark on this clone: The antigen is undetermined.

Broader study findings: Only five to seven individuals given AZD1222 were seropositive at baseline.

TCRdb's table, derived via immunoSEQ multiplex PCR, lists solely in-frame clones and lacks some. Of some 130,000 clones listed, 89% are singletons. The sample in question was peripheral blood, obtained on day 0 of AZD1222 vaccination. The chain is built from TRBV18 and TRBJ1-6, with a possible D match to TRBD1 (6 bases). The TCR sequence derives from an adult in good health. CDR3 DNA sequence: TGTGCCAGCTCACGGACAGCGACCAGTCTAAATTCACCCCTCCACTTT. It codes for CASSRTATSLNSPLHF.